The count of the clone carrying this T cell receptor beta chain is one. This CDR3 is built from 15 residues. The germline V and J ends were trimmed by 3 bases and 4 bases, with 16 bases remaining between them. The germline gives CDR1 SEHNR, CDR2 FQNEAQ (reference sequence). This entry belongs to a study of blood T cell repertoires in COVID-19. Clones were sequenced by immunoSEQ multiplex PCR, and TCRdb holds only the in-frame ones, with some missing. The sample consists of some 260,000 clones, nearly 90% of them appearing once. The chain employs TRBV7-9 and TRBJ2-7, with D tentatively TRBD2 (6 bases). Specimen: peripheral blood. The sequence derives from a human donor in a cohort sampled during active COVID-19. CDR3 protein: CASSFVGDSQYEQYF. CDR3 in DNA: TGTGCCAGCAGCTTCGTCGGGGACTCCCAGTACGAGCAGTACTTC. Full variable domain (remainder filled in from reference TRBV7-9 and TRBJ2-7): DTGVSQNPRHKITKRGQNVTFRCDPISEHNRLYWYRQTLGQGPEFLTYFQNEAQLEKSRLLSDRFSAERPKGSFSTLEIQRTEQGDSAMYLCASSFVGDSQYEQYFGPGTRLTVT.